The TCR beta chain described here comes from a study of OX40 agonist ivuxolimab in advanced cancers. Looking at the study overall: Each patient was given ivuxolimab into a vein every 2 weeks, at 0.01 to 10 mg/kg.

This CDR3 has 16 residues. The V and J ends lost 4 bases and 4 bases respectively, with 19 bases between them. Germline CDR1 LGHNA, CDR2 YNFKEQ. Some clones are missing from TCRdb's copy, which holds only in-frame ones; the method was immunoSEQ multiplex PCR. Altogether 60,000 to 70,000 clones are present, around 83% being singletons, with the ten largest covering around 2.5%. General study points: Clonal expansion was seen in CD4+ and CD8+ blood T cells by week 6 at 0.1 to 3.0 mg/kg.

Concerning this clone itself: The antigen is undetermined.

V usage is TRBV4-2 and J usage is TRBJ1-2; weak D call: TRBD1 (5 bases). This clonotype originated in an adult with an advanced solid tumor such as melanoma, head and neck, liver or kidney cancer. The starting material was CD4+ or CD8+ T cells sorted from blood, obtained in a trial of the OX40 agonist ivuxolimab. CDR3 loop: CASSRGDPRVSYGYTF. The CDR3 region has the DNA TGTGCCAGCAGCCGAGGGGACCCAAGGGTTAGCTATGGCTACACCTTC.